One and the same sample provided the 5 T cell receptor beta chains below, sequenced in a study of blood T cell repertoires in COVID-19. TCRdb's table, derived via immunoSEQ multiplex PCR, lists solely in-frame clones and lacks some. The sample carries under 250,000 clones, about 85% recorded once. The material sequenced was peripheral blood. The receptors were gathered from a woman aged 55-69 years with active or convalescent COVID-19.

This clone was observed a few times. V is TRBV19 and J is TRBJ2-1; no clear D gene. V was cut by 8 bases and J by 1 base, with 15 bases left in between. Germline CDR1 reads LNHDA; CDR2 reads SQIVND (reference sequence). The CDR3 is 15 amino acids. CDR3 bases: TGTGCCAGTTCAGGTTACGTAGTGTCCTACAATGAGCAGTTCTTC. It translates to CASSGYVVSYNEQFF.

The V call is TRBV30, the J call TRBJ1-2; maybe TRBD1 (5 bases). The germline V and J ends were trimmed by 5 bases and 4 bases, with 8 bases remaining between them. In germline, CDR1 is GTSNPN, CDR2 SVGIG (reference sequence). CDR3 length: 11 amino acids. The CDR3 sequence: CAWGQGYGYTF. CDR3 in DNA: TGTGCCTGGGGGCAGGGCTATGGCTACACCTTC.

The genes are TRBV28 and TRBJ1-5, with D tentatively TRBD1 (6 bases). CDR1 is MDHEN and CDR2 is SYDVKM in the germline V gene. V lost 3 bases and J lost 0, with 9 bases in between. This CDR3 has 15 residues. The CDR3 bases are TGTGCCAGCAGTTTTACAGGGTTTAGCAATCAGCCCCAGCATTTT. Protein product: CASSFTGFSNQPQHF.

A note on this clone: Other DNA variants within this sample encode the same CDR3. This chain uses TRBV5-1 with TRBJ2-5; D may be TRBD1 (8 bases). The CDR3 spans 15 residues. V was trimmed by 3 bases and J by 2 bases, leaving 14 bases between them. Per the germline V gene, CDR1 is SGHRS and CDR2 is YFSETQ. The chain's CDR3 is CASSSGQGGQETQYF. The CDR3 nucleotides are TGCGCCAGCAGCTCTGGACAGGGAGGGCAAGAGACCCAGTACTTC.

CDR3 nucleotide sequence: TGTGCCAGCAGCAAAGAGACTAGCGGGAGATCGAGCACAGATACGCAGTATTTT. Its translation is CASSKETSGRSSTDTQYF. J is TRBJ2-3 and V is TRBV21-1; the table names TRBD2, a call not compared with the DNA. TRBV21-1 has pseudogene status. CDR3 length equals 18 residues.